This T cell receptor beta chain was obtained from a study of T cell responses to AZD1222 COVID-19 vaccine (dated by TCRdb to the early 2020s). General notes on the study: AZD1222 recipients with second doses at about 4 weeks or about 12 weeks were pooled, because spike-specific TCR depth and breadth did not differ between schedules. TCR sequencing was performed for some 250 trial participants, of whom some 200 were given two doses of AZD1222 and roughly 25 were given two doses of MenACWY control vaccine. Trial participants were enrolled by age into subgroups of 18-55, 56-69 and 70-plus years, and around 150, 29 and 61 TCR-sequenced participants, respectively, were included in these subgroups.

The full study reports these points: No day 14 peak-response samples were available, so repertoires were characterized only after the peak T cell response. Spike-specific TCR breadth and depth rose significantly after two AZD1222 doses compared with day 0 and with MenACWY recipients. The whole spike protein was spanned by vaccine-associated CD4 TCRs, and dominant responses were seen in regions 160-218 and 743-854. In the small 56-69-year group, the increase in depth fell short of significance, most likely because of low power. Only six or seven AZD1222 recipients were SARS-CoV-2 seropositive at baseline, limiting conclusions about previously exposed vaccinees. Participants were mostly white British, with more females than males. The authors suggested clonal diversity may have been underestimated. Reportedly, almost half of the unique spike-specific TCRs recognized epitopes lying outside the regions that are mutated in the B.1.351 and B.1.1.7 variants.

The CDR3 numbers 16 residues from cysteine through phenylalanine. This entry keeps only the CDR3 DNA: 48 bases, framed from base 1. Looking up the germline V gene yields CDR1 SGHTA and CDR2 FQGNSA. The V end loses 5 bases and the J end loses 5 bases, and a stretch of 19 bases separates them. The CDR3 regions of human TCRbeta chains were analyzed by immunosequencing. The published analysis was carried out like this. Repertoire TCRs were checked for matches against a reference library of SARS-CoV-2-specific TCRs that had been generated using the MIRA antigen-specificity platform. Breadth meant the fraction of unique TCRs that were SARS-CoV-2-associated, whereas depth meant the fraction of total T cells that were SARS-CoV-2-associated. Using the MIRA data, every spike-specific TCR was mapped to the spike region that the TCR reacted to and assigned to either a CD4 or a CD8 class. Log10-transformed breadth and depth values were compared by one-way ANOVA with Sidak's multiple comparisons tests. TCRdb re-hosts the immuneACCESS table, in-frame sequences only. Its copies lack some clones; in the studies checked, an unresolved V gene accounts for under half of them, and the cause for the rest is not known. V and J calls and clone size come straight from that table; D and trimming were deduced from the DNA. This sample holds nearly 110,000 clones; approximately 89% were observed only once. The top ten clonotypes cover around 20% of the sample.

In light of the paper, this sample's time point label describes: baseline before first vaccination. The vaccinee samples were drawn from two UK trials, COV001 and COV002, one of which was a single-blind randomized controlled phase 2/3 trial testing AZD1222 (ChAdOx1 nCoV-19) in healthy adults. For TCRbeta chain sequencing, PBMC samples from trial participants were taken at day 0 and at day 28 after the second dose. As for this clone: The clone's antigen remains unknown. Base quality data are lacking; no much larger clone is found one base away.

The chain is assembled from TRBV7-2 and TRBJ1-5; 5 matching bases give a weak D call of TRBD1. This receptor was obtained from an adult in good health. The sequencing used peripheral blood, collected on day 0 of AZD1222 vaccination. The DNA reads TGTGCCAGCAGCGCCCAGGGAGGGAGGGGCCATCAGCCCCAGCATTTT. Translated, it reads CASSAQGGRGHQPQHF.